Listed below are T cell receptor beta chains from one sample, sequenced in a study of blood T cells in healthy people across ages. TCRdb re-derived calls from the 5' RACE reads in MiXCR, one entry per CDR3 protein. The table has about 780,000 distinct CDR3 sequences, under 30% seen once; the top ten hold around 3%. This sample was also put to use in a study of T cells of mothers and their children.

The sample was blood. The receptor set was obtained from a boy under 18 in good health. Each CDR3 is given with its conserved first and last residue. The D gene is left open where the match is weak. Not every row has a clone size; where given, it reads once, few, many or a size class.

V	size	J	D	DNA	CDR3
TRBV11-2	NA	TRBJ2-7	NA	TGTGCCAGCTCGTCGGGTTATTACGAGCAGCACTTC	CASSSGYYEQHF
TRBV3-1	NA	TRBJ2-3	TRBD2	TGTGCCAGCAGCCCCGGACTAGCGGGGGGCTTCCATACGCAGTATTTT	CASSPGLAGGFHTQYF
TRBV28	NA	TRBJ2-7	NA	TGTGCCAGCAGTCGGCTGGGGATTGCCTACGAGCAGTACTTC	CASSRLGIAYEQYF
TRBV3-1	few	TRBJ2-1	NA	TGTGCCAGCAGCCGAAGTAAGGGGAAGAGCGACAATGAGCAGTTCTTC	CASSRSKGKSDNEQFF
TRBV5-1	NA	TRBJ1-2	NA	TGCGCCAGCAGCCTACAATCAGATAACTATGGCTACACCTTC	CASSLQSDNYGYTF
TRBV10-3	NA	TRBJ1-1	TRBD1	TGTGCCATCAGTCCGACAGGGGGGAGCACTGAAGCTTTCTTT	CAISPTGGSTEAFF
TRBV7-9	NA	TRBJ1-1	NA	TGTGCCAGCAGCCTGCCGTCGGGACCTGAAGCTTTCTTT	CASSLPSGPEAFF
TRBV7-9	NA	TRBJ1-1	NA	TGTGCCAGCAGCCCTGGGACAAGAGGGGCTGAAGCTTTCTTT	CASSPGTRGAEAFF
TRBV20-1	NA	TRBJ2-7	NA	TGCAGTGCTAGAGATCCTGGGGAGAGCTCCTACGAGCAGTACTTC	CSARDPGESSYEQYF
TRBV19	few	TRBJ2-1	NA	TGTGCCAGCTCCCACCGACGGACGCTCGGCTCCTACAATGAGCAGTTCTTC	CASSHRRTLGSYNEQFF
TRBV6-6	NA	TRBJ1-5	TRBD1	TGTGCCAGCAGCCCCGACAGGGTTCGCAATCAGCCCCAGCATTTT	CASSPDRVRNQPQHF
TRBV2	NA	TRBJ1-1	NA	TGTGCCAGCACCGACCGGGGGGCGAACACTGAAGCTTTCTTT	CASTDRGANTEAFF
TRBV6-5	few	TRBJ1-2	TRBD1	TGTGCCAGCAGCCCCGCCCAGACAGGGCCGAGAAACTATGGCTACACCTTC	CASSPAQTGPRNYGYTF
TRBV19	NA	TRBJ2-1	NA	TGTACCAGTAGTTTCGGACGAGGGAATGAGCAGTTCTTC	CTSSFGRGNEQFF
TRBV12-3/TRBV12-4	once	TRBJ1-1	TRBD1	TGTGCCAGCAGCTTCCAGGGGGCTTGGGGTGGCACTGAAGCTTTCTTT	CASSFQGAWGGTEAFF
TRBV7-9	NA	TRBJ2-5	TRBD1	TGTGCCAGCACCAGCCTTAACACCGGGACAGATGAAGAGACCCAGTACTTC	CASTSLNTGTDEETQYF
TRBV3-1	NA	TRBJ2-5	NA	TGTGCCAGCAGCAAAGAGGGGGAGCCGCGAAAGTACTTC	CASSKEGEPRKYF
TRBV28	NA	TRBJ2-7	NA	TGTGCCAGCAGTTTAGGACCCTGCGAGCAGTACTTC	CASSLGPCEQYF
TRBV7-3	NA	TRBJ2-5	TRBD1	TGTGCCAGCAGCCCCGGGACAGGGGGCTGGGAGCAGTACTTC	CASSPGTGGWEQYF
TRBV30	few	TRBJ2-1	NA	TGTGCCTGGACTCGGGACGGACCACGGGAGCAGTTCTTC	CAWTRDGPREQFF